This T cell receptor beta chain was captured in a study of cytomegalovirus exposure and HLA in healthy donors. Germline V gene lookup returns CDR1 SGHTA and CDR2 FQGNSA. V lost 3 bases and J 4 bases, leaving 9 bases between the germline ends. The CDR3 is made up of 14 amino acids. The donors comprised healthy bone marrow donors. The PCR was carried out with 60 Vbeta primers and 13 Jbeta primers. Libraries were prepared by immunoSEQ multiplex PCR; TCRdb keeps only in-frame clonotypes and omits some of them. The listing records more than 70,000 clones. This rearrangement joins TRBV7-2 to TRBJ2-2; the D is unclear. Source material: PBMCs. This receptor was taken from an older woman in good health and CMV-seronegative. DNA for the CDR3: TGTGCCAGCAGCTTGCAAGCGATCACCGGGGAGCTGTTTTTT. Translated: CASSLQAITGELFF.